Listed here is a single T cell receptor beta chain. The antigen this receptor binds is unknown. Base qualities are not at hand, and no much larger clone is one base apart. This record belongs to a study of early T cells in non-severe SARS-CoV-2 infection (dated by TCRdb to about 2021). For the study in its entirety: TCR sequencing used bulk RNA from unsorted whole blood, so alpha and beta chains could not be paired.

The library was built by means of 5' RACE. This sample was sequenced with a NextSeq 500. In the TCR library protocol, unique molecular identifiers were attached to individual cDNA molecules to correct for PCR bias and sequencing error. Both TCR alpha and beta chains were sequenced, and tight co-correlation was observed between alpha and beta sequence abundances in each sample. The original pipeline was this. Decombinator V4 was used to perform V gene, J gene and CDR3 annotation of TCR sequences. TCRs were defined as expanded if a significant change between any two time points was detected under a Poisson model with p below 0.0001. TCR abundances were normalised to the total number of TCRs sequenced in each sample and reported as counts per million. VDJdb, accessed on 1 November 2021, was searched for TCRs annotated for CMV, EBV and SARS-CoV-2, and TCRs annotated for more than one antigen were excluded. TCRdb redid the processing of the public reads, applying fastp at Q25 and MiXCR, and retained in-frame beta chains. CDR3 protein duplicates are merged, each entry listing the most common genes and DNA. TCRdb, not the original authors, processed these V and J calls. The sample records roughly 28,000 distinct CDR3 sequences, approximately 5% of which are singletons. Together, the top ten hold approximately 5.6% of the sample.

A case-control design nested within a healthcare worker cohort in London, UK, was used, with weekly nasopharyngeal swab PCR tests and blood sampling performed. Between 23 and 31 March 2020, the week of the UK lockdown, healthcare workers were enrolled and then followed up weekly for as long as 16 weeks. What the study reported, not specific to this receptor: VDJdb matching was skewed toward anti-spike CD8 responses and likely underestimated virus-specific expansions, missing private and CD4 specificities.

The sequenced sample consisted of whole blood. The origin of this receptor is an adult who was a healthcare worker with PCR-confirmed SARS-CoV-2 infection or an uninfected control (not recorded which).

Here is the DNA: TGTGCCAGCAGTTGGAGCCCTACCAGCGGGGGGGCCTACAATGAGCAGTTCTTC. Its amino acids are CASSWSPTSGGAYNEQFF. Rearrangement joined TRBV28 to TRBJ2-1; a stretch of 10 junction bases matches TRBD2. The germline V gene encodes CDR1 MDHEN and CDR2 SYDVKM. The CDR3 measures 18 amino acids from cysteine to phenylalanine. The sequence is cut down to CDR3 DNA, 54 bases in frame from base 1. At the junction V is shortened by 4 bases and J by 2 bases; bases outside the gene matches: 11.